What follows are 10 T cell receptor beta chains derived from one specimen sequenced in a study of T-cell reconstitution after alpha-beta-depleted transplantation in children (dated by TCRdb to the mid-2010s). Library generation was performed with PCR. Sequencing relied on an Illumina HiSeq 2500. TCR library preparation used molecular barcoding, with unique molecular identifiers applied to normalize quantification of the TCRbeta repertoire. Using fastp trimming at Q25 and MiXCR clonotype assembly, TCRdb reanalyzed the public sequencing data and kept in-frame beta chains. Identical CDR3 protein sequences are pooled into one entry, listed with their most common genes and DNA. The sample records about 420,000 distinct CDR3 sequences, roughly 15% of which are singletons. Roughly 29% of the sample is taken by the ten largest. What this sample's treatment or condition label stands for: allogeneic hematopoietic cell transplantation with graft depleted of TCRalphabeta T cells and CD19 B cells.

The sample was PBMCs, mostly from graft donor cells, taken 360 days after TCRalphabeta/CD19-depleted stem cell transplant. The receptors were gathered from a boy younger than two who had a stem cell transplant for Wiskott-Aldrich syndrome, so the T cells may come from the graft donor.

This clonotype was recorded a few times. The chain links TRBV20-1 to TRBJ2-2; TRBD1 matches 9 bases. This CDR3 spans 16 amino acids. V was clipped by 3 bases and J by 0 bases; unmatched bases: 5. Germline V lookup: CDR1 DFQATT, CDR2 SNEGSKA (reference sequence). CDR3: CSASRDRDSNTGELFF. Written as DNA, the CDR3 is TGCAGTGCTAGCCGGGACAGGGATTCGAACACCGGGGAGCTGTTTTTT.

This clonotype was counted only a few times. The CDR3, as DNA: TGTGCCAGCAGCCAAGACGGGAATTCACCCCTCCACTTT. This gives the protein CASSQDGNSPLHF. The chain is built from TRBV3-1 and TRBJ1-6; no firm D call. V lost 0 bases and J lost 7, with 4 bases in between. The V gene's germline CDR1 is LGHDT and CDR2 YNNKEL (reference sequence). The CDR3 runs 13 residues. Drawing the rest from reference TRBV3-1 and TRBJ1-6, the complete variable domain is DTAVSQTPKYLVTQMGNDKSIKCEQNLGHDTMYWYKQDSKKFLKIMFSYNNKELIINETVPNRFSPKSPDKAHLNLHINSLELGDSAVYFCASSQDGNSPLHFGNGTRLTVT.

This sequence joins TRBV7-2 and TRBJ1-2; D is unclear. V lost 5 bases and J lost 8, with 9 bases in between. This CDR3 is built from 11 residues. The V gene's germline CDR1 is SGHTA and CDR2 FQGNSA. CDR3 protein: CASSLKVGYTF. The CDR3 DNA sequence: TGTGCCAGCAGCCTAAAGGTCGGCTACACCTTC.

This clonotype occurred a few times. V gene TRBV20-1 combines with J gene TRBJ2-7, with D possibly matching TRBD1 (6 bases). The V gene's germline CDR1 is DFQATT and CDR2 SNEGSKA (reference sequence). Trimming shortened V by 2 bases and J by 0 bases, and 17 bases separated the two germline ends. CDR3 length: 16 residues. As DNA, the CDR3 is TGCAGTGCTAGAACCGGGACACCGGTTAGCTCCTACGAGCAGTACTTC. This sequence encodes CSARTGTPVSSYEQYF.

This clonotype was counted many times. The genes are TRBV5-1 and TRBJ2-7; D is uncertain. CDR1 SGHRS and CDR2 YFSETQ come from the germline V gene. The CDR3 loop spans 13 amino acids. V shed 2 bases and J shed 3 bases, with 9 bases lying between them. The CDR3 is CASSFPSDYEQYF. CDR3 nucleotide sequence: TGCGCCAGCAGCTTCCCCAGCGACTACGAGCAGTACTTC.

This chain links TRBV11-2 with TRBJ2-7, with D perhaps matching TRBD2 (5 bases). The CDR3 loop spans 16 amino acids. Germline V gene data show CDR1 as SGHAT and CDR2 as FQNNGV. Trimming pared 5 bases from V and 1 base from J, leaving 18 bases between. CDR3 sequence: CASSPVWAGLSYEQYF. The DNA for the CDR3 is TGTGCCAGCAGCCCCGTTTGGGCGGGCCTTTCCTACGAGCAGTACTTC.

This clonotype has only a few counts. This sequence joins TRBV7-2 and TRBJ1-4; the match to TRBD1 covers 8 bases. J gave up 8 bases and V 1 base, and 6 bases lay outside the gene matches. Germline assignment: CDR1 SGHTA and CDR2 FQGNSA. The CDR3 consists of 15 residues. The CDR3 DNA follows: TGTGCCAGCAGCTTAGGGGACAGGAGAGGAGAAAAACTGTTTTTT. Its protein product is CASSLGDRRGEKLFF.

This clonotype was seen a handful of times. The chain employs TRBV7-9 and TRBJ1-2; D unresolved. The CDR3 spans 14 residues. Germline V CDR1 and CDR2: SEHNR, FQNEAQ (reference sequence). V lost 5 bases and J 4 bases, leaving 14 bases between the germline ends. This chain's CDR3 is CASSPDLLSYGYTF. DNA for the CDR3: TGTGCCAGCAGCCCTGATTTACTCAGCTATGGCTACACCTTC. Full variable domain (remainder filled in from reference TRBV7-9 and TRBJ1-2): DTGVSQNPRHKITKRGQNVTFRCDPISEHNRLYWYRQTLGQGPEFLTYFQNEAQLEKSRLLSDRFSAERPKGSFSTLEIQRTEQGDSAMYLCASSPDLLSYGYTFGSGTRLTVV.

A few counts support this clonotype. J is TRBJ1-5 and V is TRBV10-2, with 9 bases matching TRBD1. V shed 8 bases, J shed 6 bases, and the junction held 2 bases outside the gene matches. From germline, CDR1 is WSHSY and CDR2 SAAADI. CDR3 length equals 12 residues. CDR3 sequence: CASGDRVQPQHF. The CDR3 DNA reads TGCGCCAGCGGGGACAGGGTTCAGCCCCAGCATTTT.

This clonotype was seen more than once but under ten times. The chain has TRBV20-1 and TRBJ1-4, with D tentatively TRBD1 (6 bases). Trimming pared 6 bases from V and 8 bases from J, leaving 16 bases between. The CDR3 sequence is 13 residues long. Germline CDR1 reads DFQATT; CDR2 reads SNEGSKA (reference sequence). The CDR3 sequence: CSALKGGGEKLFF. CDR3 nucleotide sequence: TGCAGTGCACTCAAGGGGGGTGGCGAAAAACTGTTTTTT.